These T cell receptor beta chains were read from a single sample in a study of T cells after yellow fever vaccination. TCRdb reprocessed the 5' RACE reads with MiXCR, giving one entry per CDR3 protein. The sample has around 230,000 distinct CDR3 sequences, 6% to 8% seen once. The source was CD4+ T cells sorted from PBMCs, collected on the day of the yellow fever booster vaccination. The source of these receptors is a young man who received the YFV17D yellow fever vaccine. Each CDR3 is given with its conserved first and last residue. D genes are given only for firm matches. Clone size is not always given. Where it is, it says once, few, many or a class for expanded clones.

j_call d_call clone_size v_call cdr3_aa cdr3_nt
TRBJ2-1 - - TRBV3-1 CASRDTGTRSYNEQFF TGTGCCAGCCGCGATACCGGGACGCGATCCTACAATGAGCAGTTCTTC
TRBJ2-3 - - TRBV7-9 CASGPGRRGDTQYF TGTGCCAGCGGCCCCGGGCGGAGGGGGGATACGCAGTATTTT
TRBJ2-7 - - TRBV10-2 CASKTPGTSGSEQYF TGCGCCAGCAAAACACCCGGGACGTCAGGGAGCGAGCAGTACTTC
TRBJ2-5 - few TRBV5-4 CASSLSGRILQETQYF TGTGCCAGCAGCCTCTCCGGCAGAATCCTTCAAGAGACCCAGTACTTC
TRBJ2-7 - - TRBV7-2 CASSLGPSGEQYF TGTGCCAGCAGCTTAGGACCCAGTGGGGAGCAGTACTTC
TRBJ2-3 - - TRBV7-2 CASSYAGGAGPYF TGTGCCAGCAGCTACGCTGGCGGAGCGGGTCCGTATTTT
TRBJ2-1 - many TRBV6-2/TRBV6-3 CASNPFASNEQFF TGTGCCAGCAACCCCTTTGCCTCAAATGAGCAGTTCTTC
TRBJ2-7 - few TRBV28 CASSLKGGEQYF TGTGCCAGCAGTTTAAAGGGCGGCGAGCAGTACTTC
TRBJ1-1 TRBD1 few TRBV25-1 CASSETGTGAFF TGTGCCAGCAGCGAAACCGGGACAGGCGCTTTCTTT
TRBJ2-7 TRBD1 few TRBV5-1 CASSLRQGVSEQYF TGCGCCAGCAGCCTCCGACAGGGGGTGAGCGAGCAGTACTTC
TRBJ2-5 - few TRBV7-2 CASSLSVFQETQYF TGTGCCAGCAGCTTATCGGTTTTCCAAGAGACCCAGTACTTC
TRBJ2-1 - - TRBV12-3/TRBV12-4 CASVIGSSEDEQFF TGTGCCAGCGTTATCGGGTCCTCTGAAGACGAGCAGTTCTTC
TRBJ2-1 - - TRBV11-2 CASTSDGTPARSYNEQFF TGTGCCAGCACCTCGGATGGGACACCGGCCAGATCCTACAATGAGCAGTTCTTC
TRBJ1-2 - - TRBV30 CAWRVGRINYGYTF TGTGCCTGGAGGGTCGGCCGAATAAACTATGGCTACACCTTC
TRBJ2-7 TRBD1 - TRBV29-1 CSVSDRGSYEQYF TGCAGCGTTTCCGACAGGGGGAGCTACGAGCAGTACTTC
TRBJ1-1 - few TRBV27 CASSLTMNTEAFF TGTGCCAGCAGTTTAACCATGAACACTGAAGCTTTCTTT
TRBJ1-2 TRBD1 - TRBV12-3/TRBV12-4 CASSFGDRGDYGYTF TGTGCCAGCAGTTTCGGGGACAGGGGGGACTATGGCTACACCTTC
TRBJ2-3 - many TRBV5-1 CASSLAFLTAQEHTDTQYF TGCGCCAGCAGCTTGGCCTTTCTTACAGCCCAGGAGCACACAGATACGCAGTATTTT
TRBJ2-7 TRBD2 - TRBV20-1 CSAKSGTTYYEQYF TGCAGTGCGAAATCCGGGACTACCTACTACGAGCAGTACTTC
TRBJ1-6 - - TRBV4-2 CASSLPYGDNSPLHF TGTGCCAGCAGCCTTCCCTATGGCGATAATTCACCCCTCCACTTT
TRBJ2-7 TRBD1 few TRBV7-2 CASSFQGAYEQYF TGTGCCAGCAGCTTTCAGGGGGCCTACGAGCAGTACTTC
TRBJ2-7 TRBD2 - TRBV5-4 CASSPPAGGPGEQYF TGTGCCAGCAGCCCCCCGGCGGGAGGGCCGGGGGAGCAGTACTTC
TRBJ1-6 - few TRBV27 CASSFSTHNSPLHF TGTGCCAGCAGTTTCTCCACGCATAATTCACCCCTCCACTTT
TRBJ2-3 TRBD2 many TRBV6-5 CASSSPRAGGVDTQYF TGTGCCAGCAGTTCCCCGCGAGCGGGAGGAGTGGATACGCAGTATTTT
TRBJ1-3 - many TRBV7-2 CASSLERGQGRNTIYF TGTGCCAGCAGCTTAGAACGGGGACAAGGGAGAAACACCATATATTTT
TRBJ1-1 - - TRBV6-2/TRBV6-3 CASTSWWDTEAFF TGTGCCAGCACCTCCTGGTGGGACACTGAAGCTTTCTTT
TRBJ2-3 TRBD1 many TRBV19 CASSISGTELNTQYF TGTGCCAGTAGTATATCCGGGACAGAGCTTAATACGCAGTATTTT
TRBJ2-7 TRBD2 - TRBV14 CASSQGTSGIYEQYF TGTGCCAGCAGCCAAGGGACTAGCGGAATCTACGAGCAGTACTTC
TRBJ1-3 - - TRBV5-6 CASSLPDTENTIYF TGTGCCAGCAGCTTACCAGACACCGAAAACACCATATATTTT
TRBJ2-3 - many TRBV24-1 CAITQGSTDTQYF TGTGCCATCACTCAAGGGAGCACAGATACGCAGTATTTT
TRBJ2-7 - - TRBV15 CATSQNRRKTEYEQYF TGTGCCACCAGCCAAAATAGGAGGAAAACTGAATACGAGCAGTACTTC
TRBJ2-7 - - TRBV6-2/TRBV6-3 CASSYSAGSHEQYF TGTGCCAGCAGTTACTCGGCCGGGAGCCACGAGCAGTACTTC
TRBJ2-2 - - TRBV4-2 CASSPFFGNTGELFF TGTGCCAGCAGCCCGTTTTTCGGGAACACCGGGGAGCTGTTTTTT
TRBJ2-1 - few TRBV20-1 CSARGSRGGRAYNEQFF TGCAGTGCTAGAGGAAGCAGAGGGGGACGAGCCTACAATGAGCAGTTCTTC
TRBJ2-3 - many TRBV15 CATSRVQGNSDTQYF TGTGCCACCAGCAGAGTACAGGGTAACTCAGATACGCAGTATTTT
TRBJ2-3 - many TRBV24-1 CATSDPSGGTDTQYF TGTGCCACCAGTGATCCTTCGGGGGGCACAGATACGCAGTATTTT
TRBJ2-7 - few TRBV7-2 CASSFVQGLQYF TGTGCCAGCAGCTTTGTACAGGGATTGCAGTACTTC
TRBJ2-4 - - TRBV19 CASSIKALGQNIQYF TGTGCCAGTAGTATTAAGGCTCTGGGCCAAAACATTCAGTACTTC
TRBJ2-7 - - TRBV19 CASSMGTDRYEQYF TGTGCCAGTAGTATGGGGACGGATCGGTACGAGCAGTACTTC
TRBJ2-2 TRBD1 - TRBV24-1 CATGTGTNTGELFF TGTGCCACCGGGACAGGGACCAACACCGGGGAGCTGTTTTTT
TRBJ2-5 - many TRBV20-1 CSAKDNPETQYF TGCAGTGCTAAGGACAATCCAGAGACCCAGTACTTC
TRBJ2-2 - - TRBV18 CASSPRPNGELFF TGTGCCAGCTCACCACGTCCAAACGGGGAGCTGTTTTTT
TRBJ2-7 - few TRBV28 CASRTHVWVGGYEQYF TGTGCCAGCAGGACCCATGTTTGGGTAGGGGGCTACGAGCAGTACTTC
TRBJ2-3 - many TRBV20-1 CSARGWAGPTDTQYF TGCAGTGCTAGAGGTTGGGCGGGACCCACAGATACGCAGTATTTT
TRBJ1-2 TRBD1 - TRBV5-1 CASGYGQGFSNYGYTF TGCGCCAGCGGCTACGGACAGGGGTTCTCTAACTATGGCTACACCTTC
TRBJ2-1 TRBD2 many TRBV20-1 CSATTGTSSYNEQFF TGCAGTGCAACCACCGGGACTAGCTCCTACAATGAGCAGTTCTTC
TRBJ1-4 - - TRBV7-2 CASRGTTNEKLFF TGTGCCAGCCGGGGGACAACTAATGAAAAACTGTTTTTT
TRBJ2-7 TRBD2 many TRBV7-2 CASSLGAGADYEQYF TGTGCCAGCAGCTTAGGGGCGGGAGCTGACTACGAGCAGTACTTC
TRBJ2-5 TRBD2 many TRBV5-1 CASSFRGGKETQYF TGCGCCAGCAGCTTTCGGGGAGGGAAAGAGACCCAGTACTTC
TRBJ2-1 TRBD2 many TRBV12-3/TRBV12-4 CASRSHSGGSRDEQFF TGTGCCAGCAGGTCACATTCGGGCGGGAGTAGGGATGAGCAGTTCTTC
TRBJ2-2 TRBD1 few TRBV9 CASTGQVNTGELFF TGTGCCAGCACTGGACAGGTTAACACCGGGGAGCTGTTTTTT
TRBJ2-2 TRBD2 many TRBV11-2 CASSRLAGEGRTGELFF TGTGCCAGCAGCAGACTAGCGGGAGAGGGTAGGACCGGGGAGCTGTTTTTT
TRBJ2-1 - many TRBV20-1 CSAHPPPGTAGYNEQFF TGCAGTGCTCATCCCCCTCCTGGGACGGCTGGGTACAATGAGCAGTTCTTC
TRBJ2-2 - many TRBV7-8 CASSHPPGDAASNTGELFF TGTGCCAGCAGCCACCCCCCCGGGGACGCAGCATCGAACACCGGGGAGCTGTTTTTT
TRBJ1-6 - - TRBV7-9 CASSQRSTLGNSPLHF TGTGCCAGCAGCCAAAGGTCGACCCTGGGCAATTCACCCCTCCACTTT
TRBJ1-1 - - TRBV14 CASSPPWGWGTEAFF TGTGCCAGCAGCCCCCCCTGGGGGTGGGGCACTGAAGCTTTCTTT
TRBJ2-5 - many TRBV7-2 CASSQGGTQYF TGTGCCAGCAGTCAAGGGGGGACCCAGTACTTC